These 32 T cell receptor beta chains came from one sample sequenced in a study of shared clonotypes between healthy human individuals. Repertoires were generated with immunoSEQ multiplex PCR, while TCRdb's copy carries only in-frame clones and drops some. The sample yields 2 million to 2.5 million clones, approximately 96% seen once. The sequencing sample was made of naive CD4+ T cells sorted from blood. The subset here: CD45RA+ positively selected. The receptor set was obtained from a man aged 18 to 30 in good health.

This clone came up a few times. The chain uses TRBV18 and TRBJ1-5, with D tentatively TRBD1 (5 bases). Germline-derived CDR1 and CDR2 are KGHSH and LQKENI. With 5 bases removed from V and 1 base from J, the gap between germline ends came to 9 bases. This CDR3 has 14 residues. CDR3 loop: CASSSRDSNQPQHF. CDR3 DNA sequence: TGTGCCAGCTCATCCCGGGACAGCAATCAGCCCCAGCATTTT.

The chain carries TRBV28 and TRBJ2-2; D not resolved. Germline CDR1 reads MDHEN; CDR2 reads SYDVKM. The CDR3 runs 14 residues. V was clipped by 2 bases and J by 5 bases, with 9 bases between them. In nucleotides, the CDR3 is TGTGCCAGCAGTTTAGGGCTACGGACCGGGGAGCTGTTTTTT. It yields the protein CASSLGLRTGELFF.

V gene TRBV13 combines with J gene TRBJ1-1; D gene uncertain. The CDR3 consists of 11 residues. The germline gives CDR1 PRHDT, CDR2 FYEKMQ (reference sequence). Trimming removed 8 bases from V and 0 bases from J, with 4 bases in between. CDR3 DNA: TGTGCCAGCGCGATGAACACTGAAGCTTTCTTT. The encoded protein is CASAMNTEAFF.

The chain carries TRBV6-6 and TRBJ1-2; 7 positions agree with TRBD1. This CDR3 has 16 amino acids. Germline assignment: CDR1 MNHNY and CDR2 SVGAGI (reference sequence). Trimming cost V 6 bases and J 4 bases; bases outside gene matches: 14. The CDR3: CASSLRIRGLRYGYTF. CDR3 bases: TGTGCCAGCAGCCTCAGGATAAGGGGGCTGCGCTATGGCTACACCTTC.

J is TRBJ1-1 and V is TRBV7-9, with D hard to call. V lost 2 bases, J lost 0 bases, and 7 bases lay in between. The CDR3 runs to 14 residues. CDR1 and CDR2 from the germline V gene are SEHNR and FQNEAQ (reference sequence). The CDR3 reads CASSLIVLNTEAFF. DNA of the CDR3: TGTGCCAGCAGCTTAATAGTCCTGAACACTGAAGCTTTCTTT.

The chain recombines TRBV5-1 with TRBJ1-1; D is ambiguous. The CDR3 length is 15 residues. V dropped 0 bases and J dropped 0 bases, with 9 bases sitting between them. Germline values: CDR1 SGHRS, CDR2 YFSETQ. CDR3 bases: TGCGCCAGCAGCTTGGAGCTCCAGGTGAACACTGAAGCTTTCTTT. Translation: CASSLELQVNTEAFF.

The chain links TRBV7-9 to TRBJ2-7; no clear D gene. Trimming removed 5 bases from V and 2 bases from J, with 13 bases in between. This CDR3 is 14 amino acids long. Germline V gene data show CDR1 as SEHNR and CDR2 as FQNEAQ (reference sequence). DNA for the CDR3: TGTGCCAGCAGCCATGGCCAGCGAACCTACGAGCAGTACTTC. Protein sequence: CASSHGQRTYEQYF.

On this clone: The sample holds other DNA sequences that translate to the same CDR3. The chain couples TRBV5-1 to TRBJ2-5, with TRBD1 as a possible D gene (7 bases). Trimming stripped 4 bases from V and 2 bases from J, with 12 bases between. Germline V gives CDR1 SGHRS, CDR2 YFSETQ. This CDR3 is built from 14 residues. The DNA of the CDR3 is TGCGCCAGCAGCCGCGGGACAGTACAAGAGACCCAGTACTTC. Its translation is CASSRGTVQETQYF.

The rearrangement links TRBV5-1 to TRBJ2-5; no clear D gene. Germline V gene sequence: CDR1 SGHRS, CDR2 YFSETQ. V shed 2 bases and J shed 2 bases, with 7 bases lying between them. The CDR3 is made up of 13 amino acids. The CDR3 loop reads CASSLYMQETQYF. The DNA for the CDR3 is TGCGCCAGCAGCTTATACATGCAAGAGACCCAGTACTTC. Full variable domain (remainder filled in from reference TRBV5-1 and TRBJ2-5): KAGVTQTPRYLIKTRGQQVTLSCSPISGHRSVSWYQQTPGQGLQFLFEYFSETQRNKGNFPGRFSGRQFSNSRSEMNVSTLELGDSALYLCASSLYMQETQYFGPGTRLLVL.

The chain uses TRBV29-1 and TRBJ2-7; D may be TRBD1 or TRBD2 (7 bases each). V dropped 7 bases and J dropped 3 bases, with 10 bases sitting between them. The CDR3 is 11 amino acids. CDR1 is SQVTM and CDR2 is ANQGSEA in the germline V gene. The DNA of the CDR3 is TGCAGCGCAGGGGGGGTCTACGAGCAGTACTTC. Protein sequence: CSAGGVYEQYF.

The chain employs TRBV28 and TRBJ1-5, with 7 bases fitting TRBD1. This CDR3 contains 15 residues. Unmatched junction bases numbered 4, after V lost 5 bases and J lost 0 bases. Germline loops: CDR1 MDHEN, CDR2 SYDVKM. The CDR3: CASSHGTVSNQPQHF. The CDR3 DNA sequence: TGTGCCAGCAGTCACGGGACAGTTAGCAATCAGCCCCAGCATTTT.

This clone was counted once. The chain employs TRBV23-1 and TRBJ1-1, with 9 bases that match TRBD1. TRBV23-1 is designated an ORF whose function remains uncertain. V trimming: 8 bases; J trimming: 4 bases; junction bases outside the gene matches: 17. The CDR3 loop spans 17 amino acids. The CDR3 protein is CASFNVPGQGRGTEAFF. The CDR3, as DNA: TGCGCCAGCTTTAATGTCCCGGGACAGGGAAGAGGCACTGAAGCTTTCTTT.

V and J are TRBV6-6 and TRBJ2-7, with 7 bases lining up with TRBD2. Unmatched junction bases numbered 0, after V lost 4 bases and J lost 3 bases. The V gene's germline CDR1 is MNHNY and CDR2 SVGAGI (reference sequence). The CDR3 has 12 residues. Here the CDR3 DNA reads TGTGCCAGCAGTTGGGACTACTACGAGCAGTACTTC. This encodes CASSWDYYEQYF.

The V call is TRBV7-8, the J call TRBJ2-3, with a weak D call TRBD1 (5 bases). Deletions cut 4 bases from V and 6 bases from J, with 11 bases between. Germline V gene data show CDR1 as SGHVS and CDR2 as FQNEAQ. This CDR3 has 13 residues. The CDR3 reads CASSSRGPDTQYF. The CDR3 DNA sequence: TGTGCCAGCAGCTCTAGGGGTCCGGATACGCAGTATTTT.

The gene calls are TRBV18 and TRBJ2-1, with TRBD1 as a possible D gene (6 bases). Germline V gives CDR1 KGHSH, CDR2 LQKENI. Trimming took 3 bases from V and 1 from J, leaving 13 bases between them. The CDR3 loop spans 16 amino acids. CDR3 protein: CASSPVTGISYNEQFF. CDR3 bases: TGTGCCAGCTCACCCGTCACAGGGATATCCTACAATGAGCAGTTCTTC.

The chain has TRBV5-8 and TRBJ1-2; D call uncertain. Trimming pared 4 bases from V and 8 bases from J, leaving 9 bases between. The length of the CDR3 is 11 residues. Germline V CDR1 and CDR2: SGHTS, YDEGEE. As DNA, the CDR3 is TGTGCCAGCAGCGTCGCGGAGGGCTACACCTTC. Translating gives CASSVAEGYTF.

The chain is built from TRBV7-9 and TRBJ1-1, with TRBD1 matching 8 bases. The germline gives CDR1 SEHNR, CDR2 FQNEAQ (reference sequence). This CDR3 region has 15 residues. The junction had 7 bases not matched to a gene; V was cut back by 3 bases and J by 4 bases. As DNA, the CDR3 is TGTGCCAGCAGCTTGAGGACAGGGAGCAGCACTGAAGCTTTCTTT. Protein sequence: CASSLRTGSSTEAFF.

DNA for the CDR3: TGCGCCAGCAGTGGGACAGTATCCTACAATGAGCAGTTCTTC. It specifies CASSGTVSYNEQFF. This chain links TRBV5-1 with TRBJ2-1; 7 bases match TRBD1. The CDR3 covers 14 residues. Looked up from germline, CDR1 is SGHRS and CDR2 is YFSETQ. V gave up 5 bases and J gave up 1 base; unmatched junction bases: 3. The entire variable domain, with the rest obtained from reference TRBV5-1 and TRBJ2-1, is as follows: KAGVTQTPRYLIKTRGQQVTLSCSPISGHRSVSWYQQTPGQGLQFLFEYFSETQRNKGNFPGRFSGRQFSNSRSEMNVSTLELGDSALYLCASSGTVSYNEQFFGPGTRLTVL.

The chain has TRBV4-1 and TRBJ2-7; D gene uncertain. The CDR3 length is 13 residues. The V end was cut by 1 base, the J end by 3 bases, with 7 bases between. Germline lookup yields CDR1 MGHRA and CDR2 YSYEKL. This CDR3 is CASSQGPIYEQYF. In DNA form, the CDR3 reads TGCGCCAGCAGCCAAGGGCCAATCTACGAGCAGTACTTC.

The chain links TRBV4-2 to TRBJ2-7; 14 positions agree with TRBD2. The junction had 7 bases not matched to a gene; V was cut back by 2 bases and J by 7 bases. Germline CDR1 reads LGHNA; CDR2 reads YNFKEQ. The CDR3 spans 16 residues. The CDR3 region has the DNA TGTGCCAGCAGCCAAAATGCCGGGACTAGCGGGGGAGAGCAGTACTTC. Protein product: CASSQNAGTSGGEQYF.

V gene TRBV9 combines with J gene TRBJ2-5; a weak D match, TRBD1 (6 bases). Germline lookup yields CDR1 SGDLS and CDR2 YYNGEE. With 0 bases removed from V and 5 bases from J, the gap between germline ends came to 8 bases. CDR3 length: 13 residues. The CDR3 DNA is TGTGCCAGCAGCGTAGACCAGGGGGAGACCCAGTACTTC. This sequence encodes CASSVDQGETQYF.

V is TRBV12-5 and J is TRBJ1-4, with TRBD1 matching over 9 bases. Unmatched junction bases numbered 7, after V lost 0 bases and J lost 2 bases. The CDR3 extends over 18 amino acids. Germline lookup yields CDR1 LGHNT and CDR2 FRNRAP. The chain's CDR3 is CASGLVPGQGRTNEKLFF. DNA of the CDR3: TGTGCTAGTGGTTTGGTCCCTGGACAGGGGCGGACTAATGAAAAACTGTTTTTT.

The V call is TRBV6-6, the J call TRBJ1-2; no reliable D call. The ends were cut back, 6 bases at V and 7 bases at J, with 12 bases in the middle. Germline V gene lookup returns CDR1 MNHNY and CDR2 SVGAGI (reference sequence). The CDR3 length is 12 residues. CDR3 in amino acids: CASRTTSGGYTF. The CDR3 DNA sequence: TGTGCCAGCAGGACGACTTCGGGTGGCTACACCTTC.

The CDR3 DNA follows: TGTGCCAGCAGTGATACATCCAGGGGACAGGGCGGTGAAAAACTGTTTTTT. It encodes CASSDTSRGQGGEKLFF. This sequence joins TRBV25-1 and TRBJ1-4; 9 nucleotides align to TRBD1. Germline values: CDR1 MGHDK, CDR2 SYGVNS. The CDR3 spans 17 residues. J lost 7 bases, V lost 3 bases, and 12 bases had no gene match.

Concerning this clone: One junction end disagrees with the germline gene, perhaps due to a read error. This chain's CDR3 is CASSFGQGPYNEQFF. The CDR3 nucleotides read TGTGCTAGCAGCTTCGGGCAGGGTCCCTACAATGAGCAGTTCTTC. This chain links TRBV7-7 with TRBJ2-1; the D gene is possibly TRBD1 (5 bases). The length of the CDR3 is 15 residues. Germline lookup yields CDR1 SSHAT and CDR2 FNYEAQ (reference sequence).

The chain combines TRBV12-5 with TRBJ1-1, with 7 bases fitting TRBD1. The CDR3 totals 14 residues. CDR1 and CDR2 from the germline V gene are LGHNT and FRNRAP. Unmatched junction bases numbered 3, after V lost 5 bases and J lost 0 bases. The CDR3 region has the DNA TGTGCTAGTGGTAAACAGGGGATGAACACTGAAGCTTTCTTT. Protein product: CASGKQGMNTEAFF.

The chain employs TRBV19 and TRBJ2-7, with D unclear. Germline V lookup: CDR1 LNHDA, CDR2 SQIVND (reference sequence). V shed 5 bases and J shed 0 bases, with 8 bases lying between them. The CDR3 runs 13 residues. As DNA, the CDR3 is TGTGCCAGTAGTCGGGCATTCTCCTACGAGCAGTACTTC. This translates into CASSRAFSYEQYF.

The rearrangement joins TRBV2 to TRBJ2-5; D is undetermined. This CDR3 has 12 amino acids. Germline V CDR1 and CDR2: SNHLY, FYNNEI. The V and J ends lost 7 bases and 1 base respectively, with 7 bases between them. The CDR3 DNA reads as TGTGCCAGCATGGCGGTCCAAGAGACCCAGTACTTC. This codes for CASMAVQETQYF. Combining the CDR3 with reference TRBV2 and TRBJ2-5 gives the whole variable domain EPEVTQTPSHQVTQMGQEVILRCVPISNHLYFYWYRQILGQKVEFLVSFYNNEISEKSEIFDDQFSVERPDGSNFTLKIRSTKLEDSAMYFCASMAVQETQYFGPGTRLLVL.

The chain couples TRBV6-1 to TRBJ2-6; 7 bases are shared with TRBD1. This CDR3 is 17 amino acids long. Germline V gene lookup returns CDR1 MNHNS and CDR2 SASEGT. Trimming at V came to 4 bases and at J to 4 bases, leaving 10 bases not matched to a gene. This CDR3 reads CASSGLRQGAGANVLTF. CDR3 DNA sequence: TGTGCCAGCAGTGGACTTCGACAGGGTGCGGGGGCCAACGTCCTGACTTTC.

The V and J genes are TRBV6-5 and TRBJ2-7, with 8 bases lining up with TRBD1. Germline trimming cut 4 bases from V and 6 bases from J; bases unmatched to any gene: 8. CDR3 size: 14 residues. The germline V gene has CDR1 MNHEY and CDR2 SVGAGI. This chain's CDR3 is CASSWDRKGTEQYF. The CDR3 DNA follows: TGTGCCAGCAGTTGGGACAGGAAGGGGACCGAGCAGTACTTC.

CDR3 nucleotide sequence: TGTGCCAGCAGCTCCGGCACCGGGACTAGGAATGAGCAGTTCTTC. Its translation is CASSSGTGTRNEQFF. The genes are TRBV5-4 and TRBJ2-1, with 8 bases aligning to TRBD2. Looked up from germline, CDR1 is SGHNT and CDR2 is YYREEE (reference sequence). V lost 3 bases, J lost 7 bases, and 9 bases stayed unmatched. This CDR3 has 15 residues. Complete variable domain (other parts from reference TRBV5-4 and TRBJ2-1): ETGVTQSPTHLIKTRGQQVTLRCSSQSGHNTVSWYQQALGQGPQFIFQYYREEENGRGNFPPRFSGLQFPNYSSELNVNALELDDSALYLCASSSGTGTRNEQFFGPGTRLTVL.

The rearrangement uses TRBV7-8 and TRBJ1-2; TRBD1 agrees at 7 bases. CDR3 size: 15 residues. The germline V gene has CDR1 SGHVS and CDR2 FQNEAQ. V trimming: 4 bases; J trimming: 5 bases; junction bases outside the gene matches: 10. The CDR3 DNA reads TGTGCCAGCAGCTCCAAATCTTCAGGGGGGTATGGCTACACCTTC. Translated, it gives CASSSKSSGGYGYTF.